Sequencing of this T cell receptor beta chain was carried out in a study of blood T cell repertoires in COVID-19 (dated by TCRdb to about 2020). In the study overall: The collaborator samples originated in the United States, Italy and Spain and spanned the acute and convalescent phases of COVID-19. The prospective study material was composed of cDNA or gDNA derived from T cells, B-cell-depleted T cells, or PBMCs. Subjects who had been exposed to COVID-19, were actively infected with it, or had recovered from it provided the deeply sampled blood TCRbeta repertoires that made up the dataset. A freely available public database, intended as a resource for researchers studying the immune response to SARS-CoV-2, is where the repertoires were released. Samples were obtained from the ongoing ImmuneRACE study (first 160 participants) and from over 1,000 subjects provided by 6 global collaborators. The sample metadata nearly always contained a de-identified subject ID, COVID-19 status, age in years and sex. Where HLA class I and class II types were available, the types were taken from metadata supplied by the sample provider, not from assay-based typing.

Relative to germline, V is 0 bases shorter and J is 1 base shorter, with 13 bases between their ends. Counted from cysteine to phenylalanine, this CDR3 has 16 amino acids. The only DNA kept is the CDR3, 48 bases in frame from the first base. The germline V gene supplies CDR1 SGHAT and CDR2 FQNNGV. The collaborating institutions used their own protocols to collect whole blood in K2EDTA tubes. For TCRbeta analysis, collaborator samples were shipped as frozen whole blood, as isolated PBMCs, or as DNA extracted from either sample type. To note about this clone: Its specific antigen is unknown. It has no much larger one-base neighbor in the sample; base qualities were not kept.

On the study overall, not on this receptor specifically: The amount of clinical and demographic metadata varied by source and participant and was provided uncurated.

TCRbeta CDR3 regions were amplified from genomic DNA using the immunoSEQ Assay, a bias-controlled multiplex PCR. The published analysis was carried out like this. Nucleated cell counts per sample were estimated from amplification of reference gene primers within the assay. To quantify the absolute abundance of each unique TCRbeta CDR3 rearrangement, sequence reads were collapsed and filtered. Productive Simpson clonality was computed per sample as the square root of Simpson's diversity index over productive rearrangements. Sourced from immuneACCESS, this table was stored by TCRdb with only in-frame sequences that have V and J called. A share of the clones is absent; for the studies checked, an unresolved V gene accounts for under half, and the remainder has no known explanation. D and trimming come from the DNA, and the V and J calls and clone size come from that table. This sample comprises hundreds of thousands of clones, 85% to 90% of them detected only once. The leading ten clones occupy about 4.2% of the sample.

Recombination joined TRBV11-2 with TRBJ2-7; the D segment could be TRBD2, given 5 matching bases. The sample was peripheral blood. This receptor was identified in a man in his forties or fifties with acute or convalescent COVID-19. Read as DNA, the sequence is TGTGCCAGCAGCTTAGATAGGGAGCGACGGTCCTACGAGCAGTACTTC. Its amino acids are CASSLDRERRSYEQYF.